The 9 T cell receptor beta chains in this list originate from one sample, sequenced in a study of CD8 T cells in Susac syndrome. Roughly 0.5 to 1 ug RNA was reverse transcribed with random hexamers. From the immunoSEQ multiplex PCR reads, TCRdb called clonotypes with MiXCR, one entry per CDR3 protein. Among approximately 160,000 distinct CDR3 sequences listed, approximately 94% were seen once. Sample: CD4+ T cells from PBMCs. These receptors all come from a human donor with multiple sclerosis.

This clonotype was observed a single time. This chain joins TRBV12-3 or TRBV12-4 and TRBJ2-2, with D tentatively TRBD2 (6 bases). The germline V and J ends were trimmed by 7 bases and 0 bases, with 9 bases remaining between them. The CDR3 totals 14 residues. Here the CDR3 DNA reads TGTGCCAGCATACTAGCCGCGAACACCGGGGAGCTGTTTTTT. Its protein is CASILAANTGELFF.

On this clonotype itself: At one boundary the junction diverges from the germline segment, which might be a read error. The chain is built from TRBV2 and TRBJ2-5, with 7 bases aligning to TRBD1. The length of the CDR3 is 17 residues. Per germline, CDR1 SNHLY and CDR2 FYNNEI. The CDR3, as DNA: TGTGCCAGCACCAAAAGAACGGGACAGTGGACCCAAGGGACCCAGTACTTC. Its translation: CASTKRTGQWTQGTQYF.

The V and J genes are TRBV30 and TRBJ1-1; D is unclear. This CDR3 spans 15 amino acids. The V end was cut by 5 bases, the J end by 1 base, with 17 bases between. The V gene's germline CDR1 is GTSNPN and CDR2 SVGIG (reference sequence). CDR3 in amino acids: CAWVPRSLKNTEAFF. CDR3 bases: TGTGCCTGGGTCCCCAGGTCACTGAAGAACACTGAAGCTTTCTTT.

V and J are TRBV3-1 and TRBJ1-2; D remains ambiguous. From germline, CDR1 is LGHDT and CDR2 YNNKEL (reference sequence). The germline V and J ends were trimmed by 1 base and 8 bases, with 8 bases remaining between them. This CDR3 is built from 12 residues. CDR3 nucleotides: TGTGCCAGCAGCCAAGGGTTTAGAGGCTACACCTTC. Its translation is CASSQGFRGYTF.

The V and J genes are TRBV7-9 and TRBJ1-1; D uncertain. Trimming took 5 bases from V and 0 from J, leaving 13 bases between them. This CDR3 has 15 amino acids. Per the germline V gene, CDR1 is SEHNR and CDR2 is FQNEAQ (reference sequence). The CDR3 reads CASSRRQAVNTEAFF. The CDR3 DNA is TGTGCCAGCAGCAGGCGCCAGGCCGTGAACACTGAAGCTTTCTTT.

V usage is TRBV12-3 or TRBV12-4 and J usage is TRBJ1-3, with no clear D. The CDR3 runs 16 residues. V gave up 6 bases and J gave up 6 bases, with 21 bases separating them. CDR3 in DNA: TGTGCCAGCAGCCCGCCGACAATGCCTGCTGAAAACACCATATATTTT. This codes for CASSPPTMPAENTIYF.

The rearrangement uses TRBV29-1 and TRBJ1-4; D not resolved. CDR3 size: 14 residues. Trimming took off 4 bases at V and 3 bases at J, with 12 bases between the two ends. CDR1 and CDR2 (germline): SQVTM, ANQGSEA. The CDR3 DNA reads as TGCAGCGTTGGCCCCAGGTTGTCTAATGAAAAACTGTTTTTT. It is translated as CSVGPRLSNEKLFF.

The V and J genes are TRBV5-1 and TRBJ1-1; unclear D gene. The length of the CDR3 is 13 residues. Trimming stripped 1 base from V and 5 bases from J, with 9 bases between. Germline assignment: CDR1 SGHRS and CDR2 YFSETQ. The CDR3 loop reads CASSLPGVTEAFF. DNA for the CDR3: TGCGCCAGCAGCTTGCCGGGAGTTACTGAAGCTTTCTTT.

The rearrangement joins TRBV7-9 to TRBJ2-1, with 10 bases that match TRBD2. CDR1 is SEHNR, CDR2 FQNEAQ, per germline (reference sequence). V lost 3 bases to trimming and J lost 7 bases; unmatched junction nucleotides: 9. The CDR3 spans 16 residues. As DNA, the CDR3 is TGTGCCAGCAGCTTTAGCCAGCGGGAGGGGTTAAATGAGCAGTTCTTC. Residues: CASSFSQREGLNEQFF. The whole variable domain, remainder taken from reference TRBV7-9 and TRBJ2-1, is DTGVSQNPRHKITKRGQNVTFRCDPISEHNRLYWYRQTLGQGPEFLTYFQNEAQLEKSRLLSDRFSAERPKGSFSTLEIQRTEQGDSAMYLCASSFSQREGLNEQFFGPGTRLTVL.